This record looks at one T cell receptor beta chain sequence and its context. The record originates from a study of blood T cell repertoires in COVID-19. The germline V gene has CDR1 SGHVS and CDR2 FQNEAQ. This CDR3 comprises 14 residues. Trimming shortened V by 5 bases and J by 5 bases, and 12 bases separated the two germline ends. The table came from immunoSEQ multiplex PCR; TCRdb's copy has only in-frame clones and leaves some out. This sample has roughly 400,000 clones; about 88% occur once, and the top ten carry approximately 1.3%. Within 2 weeks before study entry, exposed participants met a COVID-19 case.

The chain combines TRBV7-8 with TRBJ1-4, with D hard to call. Sequenced input: PBMCs or T cells enriched from blood (not recorded which). This receptor was taken from a woman aged 18 to 35 who had been exposed to COVID-19. CDR3 sequence (DNA): TGTGCCAGCAGCGGAGTAAGCGTAAATGAAAAACTGTTTTTT. This sequence encodes CASSGVSVNEKLFF.